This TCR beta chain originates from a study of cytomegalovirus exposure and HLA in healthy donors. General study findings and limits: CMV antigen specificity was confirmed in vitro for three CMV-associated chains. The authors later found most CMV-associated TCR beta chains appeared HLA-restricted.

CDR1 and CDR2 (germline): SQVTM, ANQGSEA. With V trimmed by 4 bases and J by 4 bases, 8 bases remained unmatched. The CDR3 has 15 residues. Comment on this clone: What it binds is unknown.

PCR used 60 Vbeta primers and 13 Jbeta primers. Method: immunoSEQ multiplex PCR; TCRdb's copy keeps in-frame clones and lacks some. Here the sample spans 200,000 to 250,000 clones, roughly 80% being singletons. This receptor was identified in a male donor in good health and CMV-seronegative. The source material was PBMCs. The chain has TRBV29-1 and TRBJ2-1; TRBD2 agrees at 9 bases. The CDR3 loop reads CSVGAGTSGYNEQFF. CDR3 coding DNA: TGCAGCGTTGGGGCCGGTACTAGCGGGTACAATGAGCAGTTCTTC.